This T cell receptor beta chain was found in a study of cytomegalovirus exposure and HLA in healthy donors. The study, taken as a whole, reports: Later work found most CMV-associated TCR beta chains apparently HLA-restricted. Later analysis identified 16,000 or so TCR beta sequences associated with HLA alleles, using a false discovery rate threshold of 0.05. Segments of the TCR beta V type were, in most cases, productive about 90% or about 30% of the time in an earlier analysis.

With respect to this clone: Its antigen remains unknown.

CDR1 is GTSNPN and CDR2 is SVGIG in the germline V gene (reference sequence). The CDR3 spans 11 residues. V was clipped by 8 bases and J by 10 bases, with 17 bases between them. In the PCR, 60 Vbeta and 13 Jbeta primers were used. Original analysis: A later analysis tallied tens of millions of unique TCR beta chains, approximately 10 million of them shared. Generated by immunoSEQ multiplex PCR, the TCRdb table keeps only in-frame clones and is missing some. V, J and clone size derive from that table, while D and trimming were established from the DNA sequence. The sample lists about 200,000 clones, 70% to 85% occurring once.

This clonotype was sampled from a man aged 50 to 59 in good health and CMV-seronegative. The sample comprised PBMCs. This chain links TRBV30 with TRBJ1-1, with a tentative D call TRBD1 (5 bases). The chain's CDR3 is CARDSSRGAFF. For the CDR3, the DNA is TGTGCCCGGGACTCTTCCCGGGGAGCTTTCTTT.